This note documents a single TCR beta chain sequence. The antigen is not known. The data stem from a study of T cell responses to AZD1222 COVID-19 vaccine. The study's findings and limits: Spike-specific TCR breadth and depth were elevated following two AZD1222 doses. Clonal diversity was possibly underestimated, and white British individuals and females predominated among donors.

Clones were read by immunoSEQ multiplex PCR, and TCRdb kept only the in-frame ones, dropping some. The profile shows about 120,000 clones, around 90% of them singletons. Per germline, CDR1 SEHNR and CDR2 FQNEAQ (reference sequence). The CDR3 consists of 15 residues. Trimming took 3 bases from V and 1 from J, leaving 12 bases between them. The receptor comes from an adult in good health. The chain links TRBV7-9 to TRBJ1-1; D call uncertain. The sequencing here drew on peripheral blood, taken on day 0 of AZD1222 vaccination. Here the CDR3 reads CASSLAGAPNTEAFF. The CDR3 region has the DNA TGTGCCAGCAGCTTGGCGGGTGCACCGAACACTGAAGCTTTCTTT.